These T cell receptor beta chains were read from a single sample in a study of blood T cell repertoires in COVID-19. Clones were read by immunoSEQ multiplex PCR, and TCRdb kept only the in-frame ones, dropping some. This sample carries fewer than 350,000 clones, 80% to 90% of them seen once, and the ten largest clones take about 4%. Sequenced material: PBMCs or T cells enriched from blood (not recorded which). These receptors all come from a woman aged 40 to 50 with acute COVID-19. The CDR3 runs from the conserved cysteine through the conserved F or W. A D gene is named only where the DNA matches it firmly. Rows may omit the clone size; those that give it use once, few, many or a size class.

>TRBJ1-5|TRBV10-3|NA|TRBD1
CAIGGQGSNQPQHF
TGTGCCATCGGGGGACAGGGGAGCAATCAGCCCCAGCATTTT
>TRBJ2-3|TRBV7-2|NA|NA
CASSPTLASDTQYF
TGTGCCAGCAGCCCCACCCTAGCATCGGACACGCAGTATTTT
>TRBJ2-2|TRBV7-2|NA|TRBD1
CASSLTRDRGHAGELFF
TGTGCCAGCAGCTTAACCCGGGACAGGGGACATGCCGGGGAGCTGTTTTTT
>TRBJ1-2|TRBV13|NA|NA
CARVTRRTHSSGYTF
TGTGCCAGAGTGACACGCAGGACGCACTCTAGCGGGTACACCTTC
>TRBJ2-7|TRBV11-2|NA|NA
CASNSQGYEQYF
TGTGCCAGCAACTCACAGGGCTACGAGCAGTACTTC
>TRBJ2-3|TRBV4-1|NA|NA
CASSPNGGKGTDTQYF
TGCGCCAGTAGTCCCAATGGGGGCAAGGGCACAGATACGCAGTATTTT
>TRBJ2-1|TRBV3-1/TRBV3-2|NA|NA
CASSQTNNEQFF
TGTGCCAGCAGCCAGACTAACAATGAGCAGTTCTTC
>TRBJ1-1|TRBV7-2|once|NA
CASSYIPGGRGTEAFF
TGTGCCAGCAGCTACATCCCCGGAGGCAGGGGCACTGAAGCTTTCTTT
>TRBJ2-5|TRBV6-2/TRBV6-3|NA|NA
CASSYRTYNRYGETQYF
TGTGCCAGCAGTTACCGGACTTACAACCGATATGGAGAGACCCAGTACTTC
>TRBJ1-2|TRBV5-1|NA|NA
CASSLTSRTNYGYTF
TGCGCCAGCAGCTTGACGTCCAGAACTAACTATGGCTACACCTTC
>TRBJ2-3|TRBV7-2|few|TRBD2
CASSLAREGTRITDTQYF
TGTGCCAGCAGCTTAGCGAGGGAAGGGACTAGAATCACAGATACGCAGTATTTT
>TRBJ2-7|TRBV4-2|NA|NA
CASSQGPGSAYEQYF
TGTGCCAGCAGCCAAGGCCCGGGATCCGCCTACGAGCAGTACTTC
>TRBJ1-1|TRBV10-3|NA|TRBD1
CAINRQGEATEAFF
TGTGCCATCAATCGACAGGGTGAGGCCACTGAAGCTTTCTTT
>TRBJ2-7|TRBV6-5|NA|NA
CASREVFPTHF
TGTGCCAGCAGGGAGGTATTCCCGACTCACTTC
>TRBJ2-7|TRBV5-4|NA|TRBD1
CASSLDFGQGAYEQYF
TGTGCCAGCAGCTTGGATTTCGGACAGGGGGCCTACGAGCAGTACTTC
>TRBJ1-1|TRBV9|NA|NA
CASSVTAGAGTEAFF
TGTGCCAGCAGCGTAACGGCAGGGGCGGGCACTGAAGCTTTCTTT
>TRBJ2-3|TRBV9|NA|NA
CASSASGGPDTQYF
TGTGCCAGCAGCGCATCGGGGGGCCCAGATACGCAGTATTTT
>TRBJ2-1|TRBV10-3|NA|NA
CAISGERLYNEQFF
TGTGCCATCAGTGGGGAGCGGCTCTACAATGAGCAGTTCTTC
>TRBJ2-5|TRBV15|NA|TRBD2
CATSRDRLAGVETQYF
TGTGCCACCAGCAGAGATAGACTAGCGGGAGTAGAGACCCAGTACTTC
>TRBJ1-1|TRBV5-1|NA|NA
CASSSFSGEMNTEAFF
TGCGCCAGCAGCTCCTTTTCGGGGGAAATGAACACTGAAGCTTTCTTT
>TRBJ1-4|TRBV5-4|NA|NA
CASSPGTNEANEKLFF
TGTGCCAGCAGCCCCGGGACAAACGAGGCTAATGAAAAACTGTTTTTT
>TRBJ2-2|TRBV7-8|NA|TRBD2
CASSFKSGGGGELFF
TGTGCCAGCAGCTTTAAAAGCGGGGGTGGCGGGGAGCTGTTTTTT
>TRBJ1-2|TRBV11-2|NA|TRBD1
CASSSGQGPWAYGYTF
TGTGCCAGCAGCTCCGGACAGGGGCCCTGGGCCTATGGCTACACCTTC
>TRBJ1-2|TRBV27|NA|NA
CASSLSWRNYGYTF
TGTGCCAGCAGTTTATCGTGGCGGAACTATGGCTACACCTTC
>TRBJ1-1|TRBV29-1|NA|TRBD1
CSGKSGTAPTEAFF
TGCAGCGGGAAATCTGGGACAGCTCCAACCGAAGCTTTCTTT
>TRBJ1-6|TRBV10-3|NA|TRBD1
CAIREQGVGSPLHF
TGTGCCATCAGGGAACAGGGGGTAGGTTCACCCCTCCACTTT
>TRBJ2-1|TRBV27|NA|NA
CASSPQGGRGYNEQFF
TGTGCCAGCAGTCCCCAGGGGGGAAGGGGTTACAATGAGCAGTTCTTC
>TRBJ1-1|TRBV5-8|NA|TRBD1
CASSLYGTGNTEAFF
TGTGCCAGCAGCTTGTACGGGACAGGGAACACTGAAGCTTTCTTT
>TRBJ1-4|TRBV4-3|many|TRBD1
CASSQGVGTGNEKLFF
TGCGCCAGCAGCCAAGGCGTAGGGACAGGGAATGAAAAACTGTTTTTT
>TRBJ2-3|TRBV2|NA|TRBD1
CASRARTGGITDTQYF
TGTGCCAGCAGGGCGAGGACAGGGGGTATAACAGATACGCAGTATTTT
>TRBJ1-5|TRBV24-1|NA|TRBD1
CATSDLDRGPYQPQHF
TGTGCCACCAGTGACTTAGACAGGGGGCCCTATCAGCCCCAGCATTTT
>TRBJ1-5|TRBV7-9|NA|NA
CASWPKTELNQPQHF
TGTGCCAGCTGGCCGAAGACAGAGCTCAATCAGCCCCAGCATTTT